This T cell receptor (beta chain) was profiled in a study of blood T cell repertoires in COVID-19. In germline, CDR1 is MNHNY, CDR2 SVGAGI (reference sequence). The CDR3 length is 16 residues. With 8 bases clipped from V and 0 bases from J, the junction kept 9 bases outside the gene matches. Clones were read by immunoSEQ multiplex PCR, and TCRdb kept only the in-frame ones, dropping some. Found here are about 100,000 clones, approximately 88% of them singletons; the top ten hold 6.8%. This receptor was taken from a man aged 50-60 years with active or convalescent COVID-19. The chain couples TRBV6-6 to TRBJ1-5; 8 bases are shared with TRBD1. The sequencing input was peripheral blood. The CDR3 here is CASALDRGYSNQPQHF. The CDR3 DNA sequence: TGTGCCAGCGCGCTTGACAGGGGATATAGCAATCAGCCCCAGCATTTT.